This T cell receptor (beta chain) was sequenced during a study of CD8 T cells in Susac syndrome. Random hexamers were used to reverse transcribe the RNA input (roughly 0.5 to 1 ug). TCRdb processed the immunoSEQ multiplex PCR reads anew with MiXCR; each CDR3 protein has one entry. The sample yields about 190,000 distinct CDR3 sequences, over 85% seen once. The sequenced material came from CD4+ T cells from PBMCs. The receptor was derived from a human donor in good health.

The CDR3 loop is CASSGRVTYNEQFF. The CDR3 DNA reads TGTGCCAGCAGCGGCAGGGTCACCTACAATGAGCAGTTCTTC. The chain has TRBV9 and TRBJ2-1, with D maybe TRBD1 (5 bases). Germline CDR1 is SGDLS and CDR2 is YYNGEE. This CDR3 contains 14 residues. The V and J ends lost 3 bases and 2 bases respectively, with 9 bases between them.